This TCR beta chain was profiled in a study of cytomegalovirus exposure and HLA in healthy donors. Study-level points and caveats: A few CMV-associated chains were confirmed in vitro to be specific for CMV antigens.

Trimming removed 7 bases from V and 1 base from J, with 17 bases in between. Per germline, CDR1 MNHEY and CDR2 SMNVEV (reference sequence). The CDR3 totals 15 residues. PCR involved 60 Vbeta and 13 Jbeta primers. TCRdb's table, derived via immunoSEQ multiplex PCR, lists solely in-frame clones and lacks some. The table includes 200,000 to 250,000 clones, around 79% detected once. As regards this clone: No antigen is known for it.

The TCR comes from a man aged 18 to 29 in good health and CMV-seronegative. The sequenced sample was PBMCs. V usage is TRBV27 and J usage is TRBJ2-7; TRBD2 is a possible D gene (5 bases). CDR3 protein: CASTSNRDPSYEQYF. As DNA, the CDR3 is TGTGCCAGCACCTCAAACCGGGATCCTTCCTACGAGCAGTACTTC.